Listed here are 16 T cell receptor beta chains from one sample, sequenced in a study of blood T cell repertoires in COVID-19. The protocol was immunoSEQ multiplex PCR, while the TCRdb copy is restricted to in-frame clones and leaves out a portion. Of just over 300,000 clones in the sample, roughly 89% were seen once. The material sequenced was peripheral blood. Receptors were obtained from a woman in her thirties with COVID-19, enrolled during active disease.

The V gene is TRBV7-2, the J gene TRBJ2-5, with 12 bases identical to TRBD2. Germline trimming cut 1 base from V and 4 bases from J; bases unmatched to any gene: 4. This CDR3 comprises 16 residues. CDR1 is SGHTA and CDR2 is FQGNSA in the germline V gene. DNA for the CDR3: TGTGCCAGCAGCTTAGGGCGACTAGCGGGGGTAGAGACCCAGTACTTC. Amino acids: CASSLGRLAGVETQYF.

This clone was seen just once. The CDR3 coding sequence is TGTGCCAGCAGGCTAGCGAATGAGCAGTTCTTC. Amino acids: CASRLANEQFF. This chain uses TRBV28 with TRBJ2-1; TRBD2 might be the D (6 bases). Trimming stripped 6 bases from V and 7 bases from J, with 7 bases between. This CDR3 is built from 11 residues. Germline loops: CDR1 MDHEN, CDR2 SYDVKM. Complete variable domain (other parts from reference TRBV28 and TRBJ2-1): DVKVTQSSRYLVKRTGEKVFLECVQDMDHENMFWYRQDPGLGLRLIYFSYDVKMKEKGDIPEGYSVSREKKERFSLILESASTNQTSMYLCASRLANEQFFGPGTRLTVL.

J is TRBJ1-1 and V is TRBV4-2; no clear D. The CDR3 covers 13 residues. Between the trimmed V and J ends, which lost 5 bases and 8 bases, there was a span of 15 bases. Germline CDR1 and CDR2: LGHNA and YNFKEQ. CDR3 protein: CASSGLRGEEAFF. CDR3 nucleotides: TGTGCCAGCAGCGGATTACGGGGAGAAGAAGCTTTCTTT.

Concerning this clone: The sample contains more than one DNA sequence encoding this CDR3. The chain combines TRBV11-2 with TRBJ2-5; the D is unclear. V was shortened by 4 bases and J by 4 bases, with 4 bases between the two germline ends. The CDR3 runs 11 residues. Germline lookup yields CDR1 SGHAT and CDR2 FQNNGV. Written as DNA, the CDR3 is TGTGCCAGCAGCTCGGGAGAGACCCAGTACTTC. This translates into CASSSGETQYF. Full variable domain (outside the CDR3, taken from reference TRBV11-2 and TRBJ2-5): EAGVAQSPRYKIIEKRQSVAFWCNPISGHATLYWYQQILGQGPKLLIQFQNNGVVDDSQLPKDRFSAERLKGVDSTLKIQPAKLEDSAVYLCASSSGETQYFGPGTRLLVL.

The chain is built from TRBV29-1 and TRBJ2-7; D ambiguous. The CDR3 sequence is 12 residues long. The germline gives CDR1 SQVTM, CDR2 ANQGSEA. V gave up 4 bases and J gave up 1 base, with 8 bases separating them. CDR3 sequence: CSVVSLSYEQYF. In DNA form, the CDR3 reads TGCAGCGTTGTGAGTCTTTCCTACGAGCAGTACTTC.

The chain joins TRBV19 to TRBJ2-5, with TRBD2 as a possible D gene (5 bases). In germline, CDR1 is LNHDA, CDR2 SQIVND (reference sequence). The CDR3 loop spans 15 amino acids. Between the trimmed V and J ends, which lost 1 base and 5 bases, there was a span of 14 bases. This chain's CDR3 is CASSIVDYPGETQYF. The DNA for the CDR3 is TGTGCCAGTAGTATAGTTGACTACCCGGGGGAGACCCAGTACTTC.

This clone has a single count. The chain has TRBV9 and TRBJ2-2; TRBD2 might be the D (5 bases). The CDR3 spans 13 residues. Trimming cost V 6 bases and J 6 bases, with 12 bases left between them. Germline V gene data show CDR1 as SGDLS and CDR2 as YYNGEE. The CDR3 DNA follows: TGTGCCAGCACCCCCGGGGTCGCCGGGGAGCTGTTTTTT. This sequence encodes CASTPGVAGELFF.

V is TRBV11-2 and J is TRBJ1-1, with D tentatively TRBD1 (5 bases). The CDR3 totals 14 residues. Trimming stripped 3 bases from V and 4 bases from J, with 12 bases between. Germline V gene lookup returns CDR1 SGHAT and CDR2 FQNNGV. The CDR3 here is CASSLGGIGTEAFF. The CDR3 DNA reads TGTGCCAGCAGCTTGGGGGGGATCGGCACTGAAGCTTTCTTT.

CDR3 in amino acids: CASRDRGNEQFF. The CDR3 coding sequence is TGTGCCAGCAGAGACAGGGGCAATGAGCAGTTCTTC. The rearrangement uses TRBV28 and TRBJ2-1; TRBD1 agrees at 8 bases. The CDR3 sequence is 12 residues long. Looked up from germline, CDR1 is MDHEN and CDR2 is SYDVKM. J gave up 6 bases and V 6 bases, and 1 base lay outside the gene matches.

This rearrangement joins TRBV10-3 to TRBJ1-1, with 11 bases lining up with TRBD1. The germline V gene encodes CDR1 ENHRY and CDR2 SYGVKD. V shed 8 bases, J shed 1 base, and the junction held 3 bases outside the gene matches. The CDR3 contains 14 residues. CDR3 sequence reads: CAIGTGGPNTEAFF. The CDR3 DNA reads TGTGCCATCGGGACAGGGGGACCGAACACTGAAGCTTTCTTT.

The chain combines TRBV5-4 with TRBJ2-1; 9 positions agree with TRBD2. The V gene end was trimmed by 4 bases and the J gene end by 6 bases; junction bases not matched to a gene: 11. Germline V CDR1 and CDR2: SGHNT, YYREEE (reference sequence). This CDR3 comprises 16 residues. CDR3 in amino acids: CASSGNTGLALNEQFF. In DNA form, the CDR3 reads TGTGCCAGCAGCGGAAACACGGGACTAGCCCTCAATGAGCAGTTCTTC.

The J gene is TRBJ2-5, the V gene TRBV12-3 or TRBV12-4; no clear D gene. The V and J ends lost 5 bases and 2 bases respectively, with 6 bases between them. The CDR3 is 12 amino acids. For the CDR3, the DNA is TGTGCCAGCAGTCAGTGGCAAGAGACCCAGTACTTC. Translation: CASSQWQETQYF.

V gene TRBV2 combines with J gene TRBJ1-3, with a tentative D call TRBD1 (5 bases). This CDR3 has 15 residues. V was clipped by 2 bases and J by 1 base, with 9 bases between them. CDR1 and CDR2 from the germline V gene are SNHLY and FYNNEI. DNA for the CDR3: TGTGCCAGCAGTGAATTTCGGGGGTCTGGAAACACCATATATTTT. This codes for CASSEFRGSGNTIYF.

The CDR3: CASSDFGLGRGNQPQHF. The DNA for the CDR3 is TGTGCCAGCAGTGACTTCGGCCTTGGCAGGGGGAATCAGCCCCAGCATTTT. The V and J genes are TRBV2 and TRBJ1-5; TRBD1 matches 7 bases. With V trimmed by 3 bases and J by 4 bases, 12 bases remained unmatched. CDR1 is SNHLY, CDR2 FYNNEI, per germline. This CDR3 region has 17 residues.

The chain joins TRBV24-1 to TRBJ1-2; no definite D call. V dropped 3 bases and J dropped 6 bases, with 13 bases sitting between them. From germline, CDR1 is KGHDR and CDR2 SFDVKD. The CDR3 consists of 14 residues. CDR3 sequence reads: CATSDTGPNNGYTF. The CDR3 DNA sequence: TGTGCCACCAGTGATACGGGTCCGAATAATGGCTACACCTTC.

The J gene is TRBJ1-2, the V gene TRBV7-9; 7 bases are a match to TRBD1. Trimming cost V 5 bases and J 8 bases; bases outside gene matches: 14. The germline V gene has CDR1 SEHNR and CDR2 FQNEAQ (reference sequence). The CDR3 spans 15 residues. The CDR3 coding sequence is TGTGCCAGCAGCCAAAACAGGGGACCCTTTGAAGGCTACACCTTC. It specifies CASSQNRGPFEGYTF.